A selection of T cell receptor beta chains follows, all from one sample in a study of identical twins. TCRdb reanalysed the 5' RACE reads using MiXCR and keeps one entry per CDR3 protein. The table shows about 660,000 distinct CDR3 sequences, with 8.5% to 9.5% occurring only once. These data were also filed under a second study, of yellow fever vaccine responses in identical twins.

Sequences were obtained from PBMCs. The receptors derive from a woman younger than 35 in good health. The conserved cysteine and the conserved F or W are not part of the CDR3 here.

cdr3_aa	cdr3_length	j_call	v_call
ARSPGLNEQF	10	TRBJ2-1	TRBV5-4
ASSYSVIHEQF	11	TRBJ2-1	TRBV6-5
ASSEKRSSYHEQY	13	TRBJ2-7	TRBV2
ASSSLGLQY	9	TRBJ2-7	TRBV28
ASSIAYRRDTSYEQY	15	TRBJ2-7	TRBV19
SVEQILGSEAF	11	TRBJ1-1	TRBV29-1
ASSVGTSGKGTDTQY	15	TRBJ2-3	TRBV6-1
GTTGTGGFGGELF	13	TRBJ2-2	TRBV19
ASKGTYNPYEKLF	13	TRBJ1-4	TRBV27
ASSRRQGHRNTEAF	14	TRBJ1-1	TRBV5-6
ASSLMRGADNEQF	13	TRBJ2-1	TRBV11-3
ASSLMGQDPYEQY	13	TRBJ2-7	TRBV12-3/TRBV12-4
SASRGGWGTQY	11	TRBJ2-3	TRBV20-1
ASRDGGLAGGRGTDTQY	17	TRBJ2-3	TRBV19
ASSFPTSGSLH	11	TRBJ2-3	TRBV28
ASSDWTGMTYNEQF	14	TRBJ2-1	TRBV5-1
SVVDLVSGGKSYEQY	15	TRBJ2-7	TRBV20-1
ASSLYLGSSYEQY	13	TRBJ2-7	TRBV7-8
ATSETGVGNEQF	12	TRBJ2-1	TRBV15
ASGLRDEQF	9	TRBJ2-1	TRBV6-6
ASSLAIANTEAF	12	TRBJ1-1	TRBV7-8
ASSPRTSGVEQF	12	TRBJ2-1	TRBV2
ASSSGHSYYEQY	12	TRBJ2-7	TRBV7-6
ASSRGTVNTEAF	12	TRBJ1-1	TRBV3-1
ASSPGLAGAGNKNEQF	16	TRBJ2-1	TRBV5-1
ASSPRTSGYSTDTQY	15	TRBJ2-3	TRBV14
SVVGRAGELF	10	TRBJ2-2	TRBV29-1
ATSMGGSGETQY	12	TRBJ2-5	TRBV15
ASSFATDQETQY	12	TRBJ2-5	TRBV27
ASSWGSGNSYEQY	13	TRBJ2-7	TRBV5-5
ATSYGYEQY	9	TRBJ2-7	TRBV15
ASRYLSSHTGSDEQF	15	TRBJ2-1	TRBV7-9
ASSQPRGSGANVLT	14	TRBJ2-6	TRBV4-2
ASSSSWDSSFSGNTIY	16	TRBJ1-3	TRBV6-5
ASSFNMGQGTYEQY	14	TRBJ2-7	TRBV14
ASSLMKSGELF	11	TRBJ2-2	TRBV7-9
ASSSALGDNGYT	12	TRBJ1-2	TRBV12-3/TRBV12-4
ASSPAGGTYNEQF	13	TRBJ2-1	TRBV5-5
ASSLGTGYGYT	11	TRBJ1-2	TRBV7-9
ASGRVRGTEAF	11	TRBJ1-1	TRBV2
ASSLDFTEAF	10	TRBJ1-1	TRBV12-3/TRBV12-4
ASSQELGTGLSTDTQY	16	TRBJ2-3	TRBV3-1